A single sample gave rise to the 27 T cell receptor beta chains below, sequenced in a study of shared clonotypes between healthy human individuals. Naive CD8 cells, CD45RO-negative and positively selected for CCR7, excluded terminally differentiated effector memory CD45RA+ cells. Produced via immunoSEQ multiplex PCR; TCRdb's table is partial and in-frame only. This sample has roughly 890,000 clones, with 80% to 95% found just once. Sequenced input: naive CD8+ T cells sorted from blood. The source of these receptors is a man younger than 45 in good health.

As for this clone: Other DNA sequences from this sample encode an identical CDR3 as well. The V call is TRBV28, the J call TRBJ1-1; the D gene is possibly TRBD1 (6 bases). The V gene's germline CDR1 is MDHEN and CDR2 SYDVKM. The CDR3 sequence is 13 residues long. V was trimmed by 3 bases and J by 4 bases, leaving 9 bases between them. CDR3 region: CASSFLGGTEAFF. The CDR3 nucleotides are TGTGCCAGCAGTTTTTTAGGGGGCACTGAAGCTTTCTTT.

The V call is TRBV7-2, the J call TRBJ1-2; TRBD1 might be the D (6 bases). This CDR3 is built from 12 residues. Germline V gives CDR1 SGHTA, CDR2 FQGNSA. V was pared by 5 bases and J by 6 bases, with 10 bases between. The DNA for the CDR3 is TGTGCCAGCAGCCCTCGGACAGATGGCTACACCTTC. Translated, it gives CASSPRTDGYTF.

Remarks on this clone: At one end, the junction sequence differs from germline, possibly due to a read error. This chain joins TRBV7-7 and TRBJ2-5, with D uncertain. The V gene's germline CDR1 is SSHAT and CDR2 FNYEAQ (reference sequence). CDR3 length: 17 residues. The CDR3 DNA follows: TGTGCTAGCAGCTTAGAACCGCTGGGATCCAGGTGGGAGACCCAGTACTTC. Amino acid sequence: CASSLEPLGSRWETQYF.

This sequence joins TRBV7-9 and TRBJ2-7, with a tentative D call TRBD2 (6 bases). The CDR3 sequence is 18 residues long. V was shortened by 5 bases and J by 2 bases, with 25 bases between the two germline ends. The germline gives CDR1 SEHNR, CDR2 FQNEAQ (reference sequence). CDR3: CASSNSGGRASPAYEQYF. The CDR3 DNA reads TGTGCCAGCAGCAACTCCGGGGGAAGAGCTAGCCCGGCCTACGAGCAGTACTTC. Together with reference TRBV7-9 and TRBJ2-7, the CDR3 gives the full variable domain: DTGVSQNPRHKITKRGQNVTFRCDPISEHNRLYWYRQTLGQGPEFLTYFQNEAQLEKSRLLSDRFSAERPKGSFSTLEIQRTEQGDSAMYLCASSNSGGRASPAYEQYFGPGTRLTVT.

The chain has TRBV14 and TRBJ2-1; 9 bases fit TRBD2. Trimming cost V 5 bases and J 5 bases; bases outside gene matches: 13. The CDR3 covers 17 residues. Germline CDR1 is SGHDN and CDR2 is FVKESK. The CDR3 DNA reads TGTGCCAGCAGCAGAATCACGGCGGGAGGGCCCAACAATGAGCAGTTCTTC. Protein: CASSRITAGGPNNEQFF.

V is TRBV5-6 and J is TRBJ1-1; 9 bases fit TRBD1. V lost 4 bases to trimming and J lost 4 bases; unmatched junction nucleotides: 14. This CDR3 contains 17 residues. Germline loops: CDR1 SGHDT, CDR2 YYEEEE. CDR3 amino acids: CASSHNPGTGKGTEAFF. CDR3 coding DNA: TGTGCCAGCAGCCATAACCCCGGGACAGGGAAAGGCACTGAAGCTTTCTTT.

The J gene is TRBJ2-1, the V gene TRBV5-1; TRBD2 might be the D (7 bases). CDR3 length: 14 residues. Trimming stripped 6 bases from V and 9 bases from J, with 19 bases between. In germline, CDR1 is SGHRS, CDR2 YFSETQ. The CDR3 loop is CASKTGAGELEQFF. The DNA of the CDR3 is TGCGCCAGCAAGACGGGGGCGGGAGAGCTTGAGCAGTTCTTC.

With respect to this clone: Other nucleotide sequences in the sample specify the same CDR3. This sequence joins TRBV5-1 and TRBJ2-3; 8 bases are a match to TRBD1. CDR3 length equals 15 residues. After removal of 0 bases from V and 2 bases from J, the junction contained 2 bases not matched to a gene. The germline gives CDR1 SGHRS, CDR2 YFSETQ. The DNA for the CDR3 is TGCGCCAGCAGCTTGGGACAGGGGTCCACAGATACGCAGTATTTT. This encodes CASSLGQGSTDTQYF.

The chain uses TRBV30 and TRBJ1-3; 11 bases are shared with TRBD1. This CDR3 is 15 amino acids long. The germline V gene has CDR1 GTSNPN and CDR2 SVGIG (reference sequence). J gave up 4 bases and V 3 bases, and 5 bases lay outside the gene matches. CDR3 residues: CAWSTGTGGGNTIYF. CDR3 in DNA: TGTGCCTGGAGCACCGGGACAGGGGGAGGAAACACCATATATTTT.

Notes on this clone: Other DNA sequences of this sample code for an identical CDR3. CDR3: CASSFGTSGTYEQYF. The CDR3 DNA follows: TGTGCCAGCAGTTTCGGGACTAGCGGGACCTACGAGCAGTACTTC. The chain is built from TRBV27 and TRBJ2-7; 13 nucleotides align to TRBD2. With V trimmed by 3 bases and J by 2 bases, 1 base remained unmatched. Germline CDR1 is MNHEY and CDR2 is SMNVEV (reference sequence). The CDR3 spans 15 residues.

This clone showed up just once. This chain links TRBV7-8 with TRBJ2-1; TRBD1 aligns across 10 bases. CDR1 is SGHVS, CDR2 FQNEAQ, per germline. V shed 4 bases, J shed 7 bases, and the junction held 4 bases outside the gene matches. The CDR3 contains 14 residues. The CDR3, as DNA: TGTGCCAGCAGCTGGGGACAGGGGACGAATGAGCAGTTCTTC. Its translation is CASSWGQGTNEQFF. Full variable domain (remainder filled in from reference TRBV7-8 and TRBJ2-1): GAGVSQSPRYKVAKRGQDVALRCDPISGHVSLFWYQQALGQGPEFLTYFQNEAQLDKSGLPSDRFFAERPEGSVSTLKIQRTQQEDSAVYLCASSWGQGTNEQFFGPGTRLTVL.

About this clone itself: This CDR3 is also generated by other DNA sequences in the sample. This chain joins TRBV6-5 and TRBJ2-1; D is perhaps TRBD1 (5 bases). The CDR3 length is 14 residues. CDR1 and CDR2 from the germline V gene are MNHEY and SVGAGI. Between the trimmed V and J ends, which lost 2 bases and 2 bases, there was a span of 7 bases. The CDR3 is CASSYLGPYNEQFF. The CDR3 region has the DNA TGTGCCAGCAGTTACCTGGGGCCCTACAATGAGCAGTTCTTC.

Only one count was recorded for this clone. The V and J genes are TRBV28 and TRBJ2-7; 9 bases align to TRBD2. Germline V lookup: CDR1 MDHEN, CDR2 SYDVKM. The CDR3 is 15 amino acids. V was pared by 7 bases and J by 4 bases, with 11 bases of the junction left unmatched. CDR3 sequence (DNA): TGTGCCAGCACAGATGGGGCGGGAGGGCCTTACGAGCAGTACTTC. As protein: CASTDGAGGPYEQYF.

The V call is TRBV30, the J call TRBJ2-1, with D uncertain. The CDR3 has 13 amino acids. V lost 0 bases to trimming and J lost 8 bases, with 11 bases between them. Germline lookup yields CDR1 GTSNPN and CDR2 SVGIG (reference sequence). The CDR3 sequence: CAWSVYLGDEQFF. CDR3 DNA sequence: TGTGCCTGGAGTGTATATTTAGGCGATGAGCAGTTCTTC.

CDR3 sequence reads: CASSLEFWETQYF. CDR3 bases: TGTGCCAGCAGCTTAGAGTTTTGGGAGACCCAGTACTTC. The V gene is TRBV11-2, the J gene TRBJ2-5; no clear D gene. Deletions cut 0 bases from V and 5 bases from J, with 7 bases between. In germline, CDR1 is SGHAT, CDR2 FQNNGV. The CDR3 extends over 13 amino acids.

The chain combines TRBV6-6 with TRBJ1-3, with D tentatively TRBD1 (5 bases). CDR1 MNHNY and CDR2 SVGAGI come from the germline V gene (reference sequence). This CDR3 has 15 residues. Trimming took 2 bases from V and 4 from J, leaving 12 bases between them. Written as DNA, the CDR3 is TGTGCCAGCAGTTACCCCGGGGACGGGGGAAACACCATATATTTT. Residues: CASSYPGDGGNTIYF.

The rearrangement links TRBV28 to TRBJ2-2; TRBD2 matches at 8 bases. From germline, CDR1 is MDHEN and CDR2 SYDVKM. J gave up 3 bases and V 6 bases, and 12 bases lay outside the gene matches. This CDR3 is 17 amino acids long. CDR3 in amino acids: CASSTPGLEMDTGELFF. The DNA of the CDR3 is TGTGCCAGCAGCACTCCGGGACTAGAGATGGACACCGGGGAGCTGTTTTTT. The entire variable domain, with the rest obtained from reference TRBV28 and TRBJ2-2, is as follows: DVKVTQSSRYLVKRTGEKVFLECVQDMDHENMFWYRQDPGLGLRLIYFSYDVKMKEKGDIPEGYSVSREKKERFSLILESASTNQTSMYLCASSTPGLEMDTGELFFGEGSRLTVL.

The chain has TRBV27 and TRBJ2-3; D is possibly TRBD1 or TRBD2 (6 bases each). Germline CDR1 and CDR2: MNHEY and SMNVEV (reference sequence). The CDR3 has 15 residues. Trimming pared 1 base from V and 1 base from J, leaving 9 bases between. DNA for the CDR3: TGTGCCAGCAGTTTATGGGGGGCACGCACAGATACGCAGTATTTT. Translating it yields CASSLWGARTDTQYF.

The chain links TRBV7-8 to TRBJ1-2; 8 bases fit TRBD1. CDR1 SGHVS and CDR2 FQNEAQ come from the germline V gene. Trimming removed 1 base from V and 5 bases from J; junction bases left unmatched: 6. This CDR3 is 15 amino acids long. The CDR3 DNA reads TGTGCCAGCAGCTTAGAGACAGGGGCTGCATATGGCTACACCTTC. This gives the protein CASSLETGAAYGYTF. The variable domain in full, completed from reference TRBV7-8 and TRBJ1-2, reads GAGVSQSPRYKVAKRGQDVALRCDPISGHVSLFWYQQALGQGPEFLTYFQNEAQLDKSGLPSDRFFAERPEGSVSTLKIQRTQQEDSAVYLCASSLETGAAYGYTFGSGTRLTVV.

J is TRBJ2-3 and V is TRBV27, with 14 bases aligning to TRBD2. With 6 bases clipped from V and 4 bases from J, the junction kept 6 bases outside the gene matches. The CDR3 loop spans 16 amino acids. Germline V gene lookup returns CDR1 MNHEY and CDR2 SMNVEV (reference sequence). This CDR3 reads CASRGLAGVISDTQYF. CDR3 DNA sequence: TGTGCCAGCAGGGGACTAGCGGGAGTCATTTCAGATACGCAGTATTTT.

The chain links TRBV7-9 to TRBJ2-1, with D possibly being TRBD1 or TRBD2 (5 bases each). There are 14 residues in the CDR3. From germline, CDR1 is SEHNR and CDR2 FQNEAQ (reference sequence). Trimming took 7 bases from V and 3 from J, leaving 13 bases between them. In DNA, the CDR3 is TGTGCCAGCAATCCCCGGGACGGCTACAATGAGCAGTTCTTC. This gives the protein CASNPRDGYNEQFF.

The CDR3 region has the DNA TGTGCCAGCAGCTTGGAACAGGCCTCCTACGAGCAGTACTTC. Translating it yields CASSLEQASYEQYF. The chain employs TRBV5-5 and TRBJ2-7; D is perhaps TRBD1 (5 bases). This CDR3 region has 14 residues. Deletions cut 0 bases from V and 0 bases from J, with 7 bases between. Germline CDR1 is SGHKS and CDR2 is YYEKEE (reference sequence).

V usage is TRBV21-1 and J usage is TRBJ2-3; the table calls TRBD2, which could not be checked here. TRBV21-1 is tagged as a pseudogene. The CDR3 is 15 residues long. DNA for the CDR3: TGTGCCAGCATTGGGACTAGCGTTAGCACAGATACGCAGTATTTT. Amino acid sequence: CASIGTSVSTDTQYF.

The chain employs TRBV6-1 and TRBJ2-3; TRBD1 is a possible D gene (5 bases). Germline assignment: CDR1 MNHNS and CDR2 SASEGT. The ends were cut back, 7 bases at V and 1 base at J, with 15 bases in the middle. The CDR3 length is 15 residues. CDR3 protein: CASKDRDSRTDTQYF. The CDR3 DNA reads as TGTGCCAGCAAGGACCGAGACAGTCGCACAGATACGCAGTATTTT.

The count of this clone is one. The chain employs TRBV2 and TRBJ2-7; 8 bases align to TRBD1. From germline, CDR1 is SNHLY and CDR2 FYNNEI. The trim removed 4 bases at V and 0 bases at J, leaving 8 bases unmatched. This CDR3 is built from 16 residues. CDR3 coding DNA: TGTGCCAGCAGTGCCGACTCAGGGGGCTACTCCTACGAGCAGTACTTC. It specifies CASSADSGGYSYEQYF. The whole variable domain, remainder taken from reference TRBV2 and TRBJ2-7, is EPEVTQTPSHQVTQMGQEVILRCVPISNHLYFYWYRQILGQKVEFLVSFYNNEISEKSEIFDDQFSVERPDGSNFTLKIRSTKLEDSAMYFCASSADSGGYSYEQYFGPGTRLTVT.

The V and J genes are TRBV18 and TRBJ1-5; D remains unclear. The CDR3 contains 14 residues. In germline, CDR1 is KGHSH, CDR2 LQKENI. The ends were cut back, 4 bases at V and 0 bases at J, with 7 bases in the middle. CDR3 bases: TGTGCCAGCTCACACGACGGTAGCAATCAGCCCCAGCATTTT. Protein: CASSHDGSNQPQHF.

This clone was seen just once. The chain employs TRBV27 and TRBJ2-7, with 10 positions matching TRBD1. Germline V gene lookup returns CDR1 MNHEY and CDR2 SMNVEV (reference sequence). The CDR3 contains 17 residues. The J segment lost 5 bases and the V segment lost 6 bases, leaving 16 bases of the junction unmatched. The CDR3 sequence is CASRPTGGGIISNEQYF. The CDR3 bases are TGTGCCAGCAGACCGACAGGGGGCGGAATTATTTCTAACGAGCAGTACTTC.